What follows are 27 T cell receptor beta chains derived from one specimen sequenced in a study of CD8+ T cells in alopecia areata. cDNA prepared by RNA extraction and subsequent reverse transcription served as the template for sequencing. Clones were read by immunoSEQ multiplex PCR, and TCRdb kept only the in-frame ones, dropping some. The sample shows about 250,000 clones, roughly 63% of them seen only once. The sample's treatment: oral pan-JAK inhibitor, 5-10 mg twice daily. Sequencing used CD4+ T cells sorted from blood, obtained around week 52, from a patient treated with tofacitinib. Receptors were obtained from a human donor with alopecia areata.

This rearrangement joins TRBV18 to TRBJ2-1; D possibly corresponds to TRBD1 (5 bases). Germline V gene lookup returns CDR1 KGHSH and CDR2 LQKENI. V was cut by 0 bases and J by 6 bases, with 12 bases left in between. The CDR3 totals 15 residues. CDR3 region: CASSPPNVRGNEQFF. The CDR3 region has the DNA TGTGCCAGCTCACCACCGAACGTAAGGGGCAATGAGCAGTTCTTC.

This clone turned up a few times. CDR3 protein: CSVGGTQYF. The CDR3 DNA reads as TGCAGCGTTGGGGGGACCCAGTACTTC. V is TRBV29-1 and J is TRBJ2-5; the D is unclear. Germline V gene lookup returns CDR1 SQVTM and CDR2 ANQGSEA. The CDR3 is 9 amino acids. The V end was cut by 4 bases, the J end by 7 bases, with 4 bases between.

This clone turned up a few times. The J gene is TRBJ2-5, the V gene TRBV29-1, with D perhaps TRBD2 (7 bases). There are 14 residues in the CDR3. Per the germline V gene, CDR1 is SQVTM and CDR2 is ANQGSEA. Trimming took off 2 bases at V and 6 bases at J, with 16 bases between the two ends. The CDR3 DNA reads as TGCAGCGTTGAAATAGTACGCGGGGGCAAGACCCAGTACTTC. Translation gives CSVEIVRGGKTQYF. Based on the CDR3 plus reference TRBV29-1 and TRBJ2-5, the full variable domain is SAVISQKPSRDICQRGTSLTIQCQVDSQVTMMFWYRQQPGQSLTLIATANQGSEATYESGFVIDKFPISRPNLTFSTLTVSNMSPEDSSIYLCSVEIVRGGKTQYFGPGTRLLVL.

This clone is a singleton in its sample. This chain connects TRBV30 to TRBJ1-2; 7 nucleotides match TRBD1. The CDR3 runs to 14 residues. Germline assignment: CDR1 GTSNPN and CDR2 SVGIG (reference sequence). After removal of 2 bases from V and 5 bases from J, the junction contained 8 bases not matched to a gene. Here the CDR3 DNA reads TGTGCCTGGAGTCTTCTACAGGGGCAATATGGCTACACCTTC. Its protein product is CAWSLLQGQYGYTF.

The chain employs TRBV5-4 and TRBJ2-7; D is tentatively TRBD1 or TRBD2 (6 bases each). In germline, CDR1 is SGHNT, CDR2 YYREEE (reference sequence). Trimming stripped 2 bases from V and 0 bases from J, with 12 bases between. CDR3 length equals 15 residues. The CDR3 bases are TGTGCCAGCAGCTTACGAGGGGGGAGCTCCTACGAGCAGTACTTC. Its protein is CASSLRGGSSYEQYF.

V usage is TRBV6-6 and J usage is TRBJ2-3, with 8 bases identical to TRBD1. The V and J ends lost 5 bases and 1 base, in that order; junction bases with no gene match: 8. This CDR3 has 16 amino acids. Germline CDR1 reads MNHNY; CDR2 reads SVGAGI (reference sequence). The CDR3 spells CASSAGQGRGTDTQYF. CDR3 bases: TGTGCCAGCAGTGCCGGACAGGGAAGGGGCACAGATACGCAGTATTTT.

In its sample, this clone was seen a few times. The gene calls are TRBV29-1 and TRBJ2-5, with D possibly called TRBD1 or TRBD2 (5 bases each). Germline values: CDR1 SQVTM, CDR2 ANQGSEA. The length of the CDR3 is 13 residues. Trimming shortened V by 6 bases and J by 0 bases, and 11 bases separated the two germline ends. DNA of the CDR3: TGCAGCGTAGACACGGGACACCAAGAGACCCAGTACTTC. Protein: CSVDTGHQETQYF. Drawing the rest from reference TRBV29-1 and TRBJ2-5, the complete variable domain is SAVISQKPSRDICQRGTSLTIQCQVDSQVTMMFWYRQQPGQSLTLIATANQGSEATYESGFVIDKFPISRPNLTFSTLTVSNMSPEDSSIYLCSVDTGHQETQYFGPGTRLLVL.

This clone appeared a few times. The chain recombines TRBV19 with TRBJ2-2, with D uncertain. Trimming shortened V by 6 bases and J by 5 bases, and 19 bases separated the two germline ends. CDR1 is LNHDA and CDR2 is SQIVND in the germline V gene (reference sequence). The CDR3 is 16 amino acids. The CDR3 coding sequence is TGTGCCAGTAGCTTCCCAAACCCCTCAGCGACCGGGGAGCTGTTTTTT. Translating gives CASSFPNPSATGELFF.

The gene calls are TRBV5-4 and TRBJ1-6, with 7 positions matching TRBD1. Germline V gene lookup returns CDR1 SGHNT and CDR2 YYREEE (reference sequence). The length of the CDR3 is 15 residues. Trimming cost V 1 base and J 7 bases; bases outside gene matches: 5. The CDR3 protein is CASSLSQTGNSPLHF. The CDR3 coding sequence is TGTGCCAGCAGCTTGTCACAGACAGGGAATTCACCCCTCCACTTT.

This clone was counted a single time. This chain uses TRBV4-3 with TRBJ2-5, with D perhaps TRBD1 or TRBD2 (5 bases each). Trimming left V 0 bases short and J 7 bases short, with 12 bases between. Germline V lookup: CDR1 LGHNA, CDR2 YSLEER. The CDR3 contains 14 residues. The DNA for the CDR3 is TGCGCCAGCAGCCAAGAGGAACAGGCGGGGACCCAGTACTTC. Its protein is CASSQEEQAGTQYF.

This chain uses TRBV9 with TRBJ1-1; possible D gene TRBD1, 6 bases. Germline lookup yields CDR1 SGDLS and CDR2 YYNGEE. The CDR3 runs 14 residues. The V and J ends lost 4 bases and 1 base respectively, with 11 bases between them. The CDR3: CASSTTGQNTEAFF. CDR3 nucleotide sequence: TGTGCCAGCAGCACGACGGGACAGAACACTGAAGCTTTCTTT.

This chain links TRBV6-5 with TRBJ2-5; possibly TRBD2 for D (5 bases). From germline, CDR1 is MNHEY and CDR2 SVGAGI. V shed 0 bases and J shed 5 bases, with 10 bases lying between them. This CDR3 contains 14 residues. The CDR3 sequence: CASSYSRATETQYF. In DNA, the CDR3 is TGTGCCAGCAGTTACTCGCGGGCGACGGAGACCCAGTACTTC.

The genes are TRBV7-9 and TRBJ2-2; no clear D. The CDR3 loop spans 14 amino acids. V lost 3 bases, J lost 2 bases, and 7 bases lay in between. Germline lookup yields CDR1 SEHNR and CDR2 FQNEAQ (reference sequence). The CDR3 nucleotides are TGTGCCAGCAGCTTGGGTACAAACACCGGGGAGCTGTTTTTT. Translated, it gives CASSLGTNTGELFF.

The table lists this clone with a count of one. The gene calls are TRBV4-1 and TRBJ1-6, with a possible D match to TRBD1 (5 bases). Trimming cost V 4 bases and J 5 bases, with 12 bases left between them. The CDR3 runs to 15 residues. The germline gives CDR1 MGHRA, CDR2 YSYEKL. The CDR3 here is CASSRGHLDNSPLHF. DNA for the CDR3: TGCGCCAGCAGCCGAGGACATCTAGATAATTCACCCCTCCACTTT.

This clone has a single count. V and J are TRBV7-9 and TRBJ2-4; the D is unclear. The CDR3 covers 15 residues. Germline V CDR1 and CDR2: SEHNR, FQNEAQ (reference sequence). Between the trimmed V and J ends, which lost 1 base and 6 bases, there was a span of 13 bases. The CDR3 nucleotides are TGTGCCAGCAGCTTAGTGACCGGTATGGGAAACATTCAGTACTTC. It specifies CASSLVTGMGNIQYF.

V usage is TRBV11-2 and J usage is TRBJ2-1; D might be TRBD2 (6 bases). V was cut by 6 bases and J by 5 bases, with 20 bases left in between. Germline CDR1 and CDR2: SGHAT and FQNNGV. The CDR3 spans 16 residues. The CDR3 protein is CASRKEEGRRDNEQFF. CDR3 nucleotide sequence: TGTGCCAGCAGAAAAGAGGAGGGGAGGAGGGACAATGAGCAGTTCTTC.

The rearrangement uses TRBV14 and TRBJ1-2; no definite D call. With 1 base removed from V and 8 bases from J, the gap between germline ends came to 11 bases. The CDR3 extends over 13 amino acids. Germline values: CDR1 SGHDN, CDR2 FVKESK. CDR3 coding DNA: TGTGCCAGCAGCCAAGTCCCCGGTGTCGGCTACACCTTC. The encoded protein is CASSQVPGVGYTF.

This rearrangement joins TRBV5-6 to TRBJ2-3; 13 bases fit TRBD2. Unmatched junction bases numbered 7, after V lost 4 bases and J lost 2 bases. The germline V gene has CDR1 SGHDT and CDR2 YYEEEE. This CDR3 has 17 residues. DNA of the CDR3: TGTGCCAGCAGCCCTGGGACTAGCGGGACCCACACAGATACGCAGTATTTT. This gives the protein CASSPGTSGTHTDTQYF.

V gene TRBV20-1 combines with J gene TRBJ1-2; tentative D call: TRBD1 (5 bases). Looked up from germline, CDR1 is DFQATT and CDR2 is SNEGSKA (reference sequence). The CDR3 has 11 amino acids. V was cut by 6 bases and J by 4 bases, with 9 bases left in between. The CDR3 here is CSALDSYGYTF. In DNA, the CDR3 is TGCAGTGCCTTAGACAGCTATGGCTACACCTTC.

This chain joins TRBV30 and TRBJ1-4; D may be TRBD1 (6 bases). The germline V and J ends were trimmed by 2 bases and 3 bases, with 16 bases remaining between them. Germline values: CDR1 GTSNPN, CDR2 SVGIG (reference sequence). This CDR3 is 16 amino acids long. This CDR3 is CAWSRRRAGANEKLFF. The DNA for the CDR3 is TGTGCCTGGAGTCGACGTCGAGCAGGGGCTAATGAAAAACTGTTTTTT.

V and J are TRBV2 and TRBJ2-3, with 7 bases identical to TRBD2. CDR1 is SNHLY and CDR2 is FYNNEI in the germline V gene. The CDR3 totals 12 residues. V shed 1 base, J shed 8 bases, and the junction held 0 bases outside the gene matches. CDR3 nucleotides: TGTGCCAGCAGTGAAGTAGCGGGTACGCAGTATTTT. Translating gives CASSEVAGTQYF.

The chain couples TRBV18 to TRBJ1-6, with D possibly being TRBD1 (6 bases). The CDR3 totals 15 residues. Germline V gives CDR1 KGHSH, CDR2 LQKENI. The V and J ends lost 2 bases and 10 bases respectively, with 15 bases between them. The CDR3 sequence: CASSPKTGIDSPLHF. The CDR3, as DNA: TGTGCCAGCTCACCAAAAACAGGGATTGACTCACCCCTCCACTTT.

The V gene is TRBV6-6, the J gene TRBJ1-2; no definite D call. V was shortened by 2 bases and J by 5 bases, with 15 bases between the two germline ends. The CDR3 runs to 15 residues. The germline V gene has CDR1 MNHNY and CDR2 SVGAGI (reference sequence). The CDR3 protein is CASSYASMTSYGYTF. The CDR3 DNA sequence: TGTGCCAGCAGTTACGCGTCAATGACAAGTTATGGCTACACCTTC.

This chain joins TRBV2 and TRBJ1-1, with 8 nucleotides matching TRBD1. This CDR3 comprises 12 residues. V shed 10 bases, J shed 6 bases, and the junction held 7 bases outside the gene matches. Looked up from germline, CDR1 is SNHLY and CDR2 is FYNNEI. The CDR3 reads CATGQGPAEAFF. The CDR3 DNA reads as TGTGCCACCGGACAGGGCCCGGCTGAAGCTTTCTTT.

The V and J genes are TRBV30 and TRBJ1-5; no definite D call. The CDR3 runs to 14 residues. V was pared by 2 bases and J by 6 bases, with 14 bases between. Germline V gene lookup returns CDR1 GTSNPN and CDR2 SVGIG (reference sequence). The DNA of the CDR3 is TGTGCCTGGAGTCGAGGGCAGGTTATTCAGCCCCAGCATTTT. Amino acids: CAWSRGQVIQPQHF.

This chain joins TRBV30 and TRBJ1-1; D remains ambiguous. The germline V gene has CDR1 GTSNPN and CDR2 SVGIG (reference sequence). The V and J ends lost 2 bases and 1 base respectively, with 14 bases between them. The CDR3 runs 15 residues. CDR3 region: CAWSPRTRENTEAFF. Written as DNA, the CDR3 is TGTGCCTGGAGTCCAAGGACTCGGGAGAACACTGAAGCTTTCTTT.

This clone was detected once. Sequence at one end of the junction differs from germline and may be a read error. J is TRBJ2-3 and V is TRBV10-3, with D uncertain. The germline V gene has CDR1 ENHRY and CDR2 SYGVKD. The CDR3 contains 12 residues. Here the CDR3 reads CAIKGFTETQYF. In DNA form, the CDR3 reads TGTGCCATTAAAGGGTTCACAGAGACGCAGTATTTT.